This is a list of T cell receptor beta chains from one sample in a study of blood T cell repertoires in COVID-19. The table came from immunoSEQ multiplex PCR; TCRdb's copy has only in-frame clones and leaves some out. The table records roughly 140,000 clones, over 75% of them present only once. Input material: peripheral blood. The receptors derive from a man aged 50-60 years with acute or convalescent COVID-19. CDR3s include the opening cysteine and the closing phenylalanine or tryptophan. Fields, in order: clone size, J gene, V gene, D gene, CDR3 DNA, CDR3 protein. D genes are given only for firm matches. The size field is filled for only some rows; it gives once, few, many or a size class.

.,TRBJ1-2,TRBV5-6,.,TGTGCCAGCAGCTCAATGAGGGCCTCTGTTCTAGGCTACACCTTC,CASSSMRASVLGYTF
once,TRBJ2-7,TRBV19,TRBD2,TGTGCCAGTAAACCCCGAGCGGGAGAAACCTACGAGCAGTACTTC,CASKPRAGETYEQYF
.,TRBJ2-5,TRBV12-5,TRBD2,TGTGCTAGTGGTCCATCCGAAGGGTGGGGGGGTCAAGAGACCCAGTACTTC,CASGPSEGWGGQETQYF
.,TRBJ2-5,TRBV13,.,TGTGCCAGCAGCTTAGCAGGGGAGGGGAAGACCCAGTACTTC,CASSLAGEGKTQYF
once,TRBJ2-1,TRBV11-2,.,TGTGCCAGCAGCCGACGTAGCAGCTACAATGAGCAGTTCTTC,CASSRRSSYNEQFF
.,TRBJ1-2,TRBV15,.,TGTGCCACCAGCAGAGATCAGCAGGGGTATGGCTACACCTTC,CATSRDQQGYGYTF
once,TRBJ2-7,TRBV15,TRBD2,TGTGCCACCAGCCCCGGGAGCGGGAGTTACGAGCAGTACTTC,CATSPGSGSYEQYF
.,TRBJ1-3,TRBV6-5,.,TGTGCCAGCAGTTACGGAACACAGGGCAGGGGAAACACCATATATTTT,CASSYGTQGRGNTIYF
.,TRBJ1-1,TRBV6-5,.,TGTGCCAGCAGTTACGGTTTCACTAGCACTGAAGCTTTCTTT,CASSYGFTSTEAFF
.,TRBJ2-4,TRBV3-1/TRBV3-2,TRBD2,TGTGCCAGCAGCCAAGATGGGACTACGAAAAACATTCAGTACTTC,CASSQDGTTKNIQYF
.,TRBJ1-1,TRBV10-3,.,TGTGCCATCAGTGATTCGGTCGCAGGGCCCACTGAAGCTTTCTTT,CAISDSVAGPTEAFF
.,TRBJ2-2,TRBV7-9,TRBD2,TGTGCCAGCAGCTTTAGGGGACTAGCGGGAGGAACCGGGGAGCTGTTTTTT,CASSFRGLAGGTGELFF
once,TRBJ1-2,TRBV7-2,TRBD1,TGTGCCAGCAGCCAAACACAGGGGAACTATGGCTACACCTTC,CASSQTQGNYGYTF
.,TRBJ1-2,TRBV19,TRBD1,TGTGCCAGTAGCGGGACAGGCGGGGGAGGCTACACCTTC,CASSGTGGGGYTF
once,TRBJ2-2,TRBV9,TRBD2,TGTGCCAGCCGCGTTGGGGCGGGGGGCTTTGCCGGGGAGCTGTTTTTT,CASRVGAGGFAGELFF
.,TRBJ2-5,TRBV12-3/TRBV12-4,.,TGTGCCAGCAAGATAAACGGGGAGACCCAGTACTTC,CASKINGETQYF
few,TRBJ1-4,TRBV6-5,.,TGTGCCAGCAGCAAAAGAGGGTTGGATGAAAAACTGTTTTTT,CASSKRGLDEKLFF
.,TRBJ2-7,TRBV5-1,.,TGCGCCAGCAGCTTGTCGGGGGACTCCTACGAGCAGTACTTC,CASSLSGDSYEQYF
.,TRBJ1-2,TRBV3-1/TRBV3-2,.,TGTGCCAGCAGCCTCTCAGGTTATGGCTACACCTTC,CASSLSGYGYTF
.,TRBJ2-2,TRBV5-4,TRBD1,TGTGCCAGCAGCCTAGGGACAGGTGGATTCACCGGGGAGCTGTTTTTT,CASSLGTGGFTGELFF
once,TRBJ2-6,TRBV7-3,.,TGTGCCAGCAGCTTAAAGGGGGTTAGCTCTGGGGCCAACGTCCTGACTTTC,CASSLKGVSSGANVLTF
.,TRBJ2-7,TRBV28,TRBD1,TGTGCCAGCAGTTTGGGCAGGGGGCTGAACGAGCAGTACTTC,CASSLGRGLNEQYF
.,TRBJ2-7,TRBV19,.,TGTGCCAGTAGCCATAACAGGGACGGGTCGGGCGAGCAGTACTTC,CASSHNRDGSGEQYF
.,TRBJ2-7,TRBV19,TRBD2,TGTGCCAGTAGTCCGGCGGGAGGGGGGTACGAGCAGTACTTC,CASSPAGGGYEQYF
.,TRBJ2-5,TRBV24-1,TRBD2,TGTGCCACCAGTGATTCAACCCTAGCGGCTGTGGTGGAGACCCAGTACTTC,CATSDSTLAAVVETQYF